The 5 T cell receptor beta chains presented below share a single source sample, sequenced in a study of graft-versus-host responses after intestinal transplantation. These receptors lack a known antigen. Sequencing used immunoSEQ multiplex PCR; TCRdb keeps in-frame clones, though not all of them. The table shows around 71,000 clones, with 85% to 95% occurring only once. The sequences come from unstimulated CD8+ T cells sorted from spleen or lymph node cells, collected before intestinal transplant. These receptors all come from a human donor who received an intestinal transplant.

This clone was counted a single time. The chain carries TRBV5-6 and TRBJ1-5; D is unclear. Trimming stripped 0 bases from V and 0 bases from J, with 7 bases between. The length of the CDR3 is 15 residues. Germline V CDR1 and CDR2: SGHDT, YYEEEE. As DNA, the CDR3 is TGTGCCAGCAGCTTGGGGGCTTATAGCAATCAGCCCCAGCATTTT. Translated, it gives CASSLGAYSNQPQHF.

The CDR3 protein is CASSEGPLAGGYEQYF. CDR3 DNA: TGTGCCAGCAGTGAAGGTCCGCTAGCGGGGGGCTACGAGCAGTACTTC. The chain combines TRBV2 with TRBJ2-5; 11 bases map to TRBD2. The DNA matches TRBJ2-7 better at its end, which makes the J call doubtful. Germline V lookup: CDR1 SNHLY, CDR2 FYNNEI. CDR3 length equals 16 residues.

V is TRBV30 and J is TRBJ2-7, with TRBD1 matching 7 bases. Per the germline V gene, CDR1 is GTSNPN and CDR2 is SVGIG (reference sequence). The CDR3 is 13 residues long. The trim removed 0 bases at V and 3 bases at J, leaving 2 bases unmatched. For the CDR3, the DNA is TGTGCCTGGAGTGTCGGGACAGACTACGAGCAGTACTTC. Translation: CAWSVGTDYEQYF.

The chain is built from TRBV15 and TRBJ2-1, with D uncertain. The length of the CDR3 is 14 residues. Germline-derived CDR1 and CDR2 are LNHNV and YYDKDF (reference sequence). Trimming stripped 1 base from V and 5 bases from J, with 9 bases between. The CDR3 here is CATSRARLDNEQFF. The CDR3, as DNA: TGTGCCACCAGCAGAGCCAGGCTCGACAATGAGCAGTTCTTC.

The DNA of the CDR3 is TGCGCCAGCAGCTGGCCCCGGGAGGGCTCGAACTACGAGCAGTACTTC. Protein product: CASSWPREGSNYEQYF. V gene TRBV5-1 combines with J gene TRBJ2-7; TRBD2 matches 8 bases. J gave up 3 bases and V 3 bases, and 11 bases lay outside the gene matches. CDR1 and CDR2 (germline): SGHRS, YFSETQ. This CDR3 region has 16 residues. Complete variable domain (other parts from reference TRBV5-1 and TRBJ2-7): KAGVTQTPRYLIKTRGQQVTLSCSPISGHRSVSWYQQTPGQGLQFLFEYFSETQRNKGNFPGRFSGRQFSNSRSEMNVSTLELGDSALYLCASSWPREGSNYEQYFGPGTRLTVT.